This is a list of T cell receptor beta chains from one sample in a study of cytomegalovirus exposure and HLA in healthy donors. Method: immunoSEQ multiplex PCR; TCRdb's copy keeps in-frame clones and lacks some. Of 100,000 to 120,000 clones in the sample, around 78% were seen once. Sequencing was performed on PBMCs. The receptors were sampled from a woman in her 30s in good health and CMV-seronegative. CDR3s include the opening cysteine and the closing phenylalanine or tryptophan. D genes are given only for firm matches. The size field is filled for only some rows; it gives once, few, many or a size class.

J gene: TRBJ1-5
D gene: TRBD1
V gene: TRBV7-2
clone size: NA
CDR3 DNA: TGTGCCAGCAGCTTGGTAGGGACAGGGTTAAGTCAGCCCCAGCATTTT
CDR3 protein: CASSLVGTGLSQPQHF

J gene: TRBJ1-2
D gene: NA
V gene: TRBV13
clone size: NA
CDR3 DNA: TGTGCCAGCAGCTCCGGGAGCAACTATGGCTACACCTTC
CDR3 protein: CASSSGSNYGYTF

J gene: TRBJ1-5
D gene: NA
V gene: TRBV30
clone size: NA
CDR3 DNA: TGTGCCTGGAGTAGCCAGGGGATGAGCGGCAATCAGCCCCAGCATTTT
CDR3 protein: CAWSSQGMSGNQPQHF

J gene: TRBJ1-2
D gene: NA
V gene: TRBV28
clone size: NA
CDR3 DNA: TGTGCCAGCACCCCCCGGCCGACAGGATATTATGGCTACACCTTC
CDR3 protein: CASTPRPTGYYGYTF

J gene: TRBJ1-1
D gene: TRBD1
V gene: TRBV29-1
clone size: NA
CDR3 DNA: TGCAGCGTTGTACCCGGAGGACAGGGGTCAAGGAACACTGAAGCTTTCTTT
CDR3 protein: CSVVPGGQGSRNTEAFF

J gene: TRBJ2-3
D gene: TRBD2
V gene: TRBV10-3
clone size: NA
CDR3 DNA: TGTGCCATCAGCAGACTAGCGGGGGCCCCGCCAGATACGCAGTATTTT
CDR3 protein: CAISRLAGAPPDTQYF

J gene: TRBJ1-4
D gene: TRBD1
V gene: TRBV5-1
clone size: NA
CDR3 DNA: TGCGCCAGCAGCTTCGGGGGGACAGGGGTTGGTAATGAAAAACTGTTTTTT
CDR3 protein: CASSFGGTGVGNEKLFF

J gene: TRBJ2-5
D gene: TRBD1
V gene: TRBV28
clone size: NA
CDR3 DNA: TGTGCCAGTAGGACAGGGGGCAAAGAGACCCAGTACTTC
CDR3 protein: CASRTGGKETQYF

J gene: TRBJ1-5
D gene: TRBD1
V gene: TRBV6-1
clone size: NA
CDR3 DNA: TGTGCCGCCAACAGGGGGCCTAGCAATCAGCCCCAGCATTTT
CDR3 protein: CAANRGPSNQPQHF

J gene: TRBJ2-5
D gene: NA
V gene: TRBV15
clone size: NA
CDR3 DNA: TGTGCCACCAGCCTCAGCACGGGGGTAGGTCAAGAGACCCAGTACTTC
CDR3 protein: CATSLSTGVGQETQYF

J gene: TRBJ2-1
D gene: NA
V gene: TRBV28
clone size: NA
CDR3 DNA: TGTGCCAGCAAAGATAGGAGCTCCTACAATGAGCAGTTCTTC
CDR3 protein: CASKDRSSYNEQFF

J gene: TRBJ2-7
D gene: NA
V gene: TRBV27
clone size: NA
CDR3 DNA: TGTGCCAGCAGTTCCGCGGGTACCGCCTACGAGCAGTACTTC
CDR3 protein: CASSSAGTAYEQYF

J gene: TRBJ2-1
D gene: TRBD2
V gene: TRBV7-8
clone size: NA
CDR3 DNA: TGTGCCAGCAGCTTAGCGGGAGGGCCGATTGAGCAGTTCTTC
CDR3 protein: CASSLAGGPIEQFF

J gene: TRBJ2-5
D gene: TRBD1
V gene: TRBV7-9
clone size: NA
CDR3 DNA: TGTGCCAGCAGCCCCAACAGGGGGGAGACCCAGTACTTC
CDR3 protein: CASSPNRGETQYF

J gene: TRBJ1-4
D gene: NA
V gene: TRBV4-2
clone size: NA
CDR3 DNA: TGTGCCAGCAGCCAAGATCGTCCCGGAAACGCGGTGTTTTTT
CDR3 protein: CASSQDRPGNAVFF

J gene: TRBJ2-7
D gene: TRBD1
V gene: TRBV11-2
clone size: once
CDR3 DNA: TGTGCCAGCAGCGAGATTCAGGGACAGCACTACGAGCAGTACTTC
CDR3 protein: CASSEIQGQHYEQYF

J gene: TRBJ1-1
D gene: NA
V gene: TRBV5-1
clone size: NA
CDR3 DNA: TGCGCCAGCAGCCAAACAGGGCTTACTGAAGCTTTCTTT
CDR3 protein: CASSQTGLTEAFF

J gene: TRBJ2-1
D gene: TRBD1
V gene: TRBV23-1
clone size: NA
CDR3 DNA: TGCGCCAGCAGCTCCGGGACAGGGGGATCCAATGAGCAGTTCTTC
CDR3 protein: CASSSGTGGSNEQFF

J gene: TRBJ1-1
D gene: NA
V gene: TRBV6-5
clone size: few
CDR3 DNA: TGTGCCAGCAACCAGGGCCAGGGTGAAGCTTTCTTT
CDR3 protein: CASNQGQGEAFF

J gene: TRBJ1-1
D gene: TRBD1
V gene: TRBV6-1
clone size: NA
CDR3 DNA: TGTGCCAGCAGTGGAAGACAGGGCATGAACACTGAAGCTTTCTTT
CDR3 protein: CASSGRQGMNTEAFF

J gene: TRBJ2-7
D gene: NA
V gene: TRBV14
clone size: NA
CDR3 DNA: TGTGCCAGCAGCCAAGCCCCCCAGGGCCTTCGGGAGCAGTACTTC
CDR3 protein: CASSQAPQGLREQYF

J gene: TRBJ2-1
D gene: NA
V gene: TRBV4-1
clone size: few
CDR3 DNA: TGCGCCAGCAGCCTCTCGACCAGCAGGGGTAATGAGCAGTTCTTC
CDR3 protein: CASSLSTSRGNEQFF

J gene: TRBJ2-7
D gene: NA
V gene: TRBV28
clone size: NA
CDR3 DNA: TGTGCCAGCAGTCCTACCGGGACATACGAGCAGTACTTC
CDR3 protein: CASSPTGTYEQYF

J gene: TRBJ2-1
D gene: NA
V gene: TRBV29-1
clone size: NA
CDR3 DNA: TGCAGCGTTGAGGTCCAGGGTGGAGAGCAGTTCTTC
CDR3 protein: CSVEVQGGEQFF

J gene: TRBJ2-5
D gene: NA
V gene: TRBV29-1
clone size: NA
CDR3 DNA: TGCAGCGTGGAGTACCTTGCAGGGCGTTCCATGGAGACCCAGTACTTC
CDR3 protein: CSVEYLAGRSMETQYF

J gene: TRBJ1-1
D gene: TRBD1
V gene: TRBV6-1
clone size: NA
CDR3 DNA: TGTGCCAGCAAGACCACAGAGACAGGGTTCTCTGAAGCTTTCTTT
CDR3 protein: CASKTTETGFSEAFF